This T cell receptor (beta chain) derives from a study of OX40 agonist ivuxolimab in advanced cancers. Across the study: With a range of roughly 20 to 80, age averaged 60 years, and roughly 80% were male. Study observations and caveats: There were, on average, more expanded clones in CD8+ T cells than in CD4+.

Details on this clone: Its antigen is not known.

Germline V gene lookup returns CDR1 ENHRY and CDR2 SYGVKD. The V and J ends lost 0 bases and 0 bases respectively, with 12 bases between them. CDR3 length: 16 residues. Profiling relied on immunoSEQ multiplex PCR, and the TCRdb table lists in-frame clones only, not all of them. This table holds tens of thousands of clones, around 83% found once. The sequence was obtained from an adult with an advanced solid tumor such as melanoma, head and neck, liver or kidney cancer. The rearrangement uses TRBV10-3 and TRBJ2-7; D unresolved. The sequencing used CD4+ or CD8+ T cells sorted from blood, collected in a trial of the OX40 agonist ivuxolimab. The CDR3 is CAISESVGFSSYEQYF. The CDR3 DNA sequence: TGTGCCATCAGTGAGTCAGTGGGCTTTAGCTCCTACGAGCAGTACTTC.